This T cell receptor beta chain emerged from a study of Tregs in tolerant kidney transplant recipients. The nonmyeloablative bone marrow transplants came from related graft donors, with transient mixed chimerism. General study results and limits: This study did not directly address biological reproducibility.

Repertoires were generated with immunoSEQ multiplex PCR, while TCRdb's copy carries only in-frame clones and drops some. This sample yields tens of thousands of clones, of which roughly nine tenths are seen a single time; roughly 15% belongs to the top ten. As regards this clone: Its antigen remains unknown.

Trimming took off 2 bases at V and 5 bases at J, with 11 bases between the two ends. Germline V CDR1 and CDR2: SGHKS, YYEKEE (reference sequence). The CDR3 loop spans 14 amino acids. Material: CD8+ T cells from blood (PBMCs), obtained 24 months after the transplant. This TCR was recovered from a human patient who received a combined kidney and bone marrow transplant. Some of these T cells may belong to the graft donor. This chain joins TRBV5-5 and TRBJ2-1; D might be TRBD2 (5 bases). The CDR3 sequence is CASSLGGSHNEQFF. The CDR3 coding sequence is TGTGCCAGCAGCTTAGGCGGGTCCCACAATGAGCAGTTCTTC. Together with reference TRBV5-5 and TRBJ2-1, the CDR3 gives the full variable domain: DAGVTQSPTHLIKTRGQQVTLRCSPISGHKSVSWYQQVLGQGPQFIFQYYEKEERGRGNFPDRFSARQFPNYSSELNVNALLLGDSALYLCASSLGGSHNEQFFGPGTRLTVL.